This record concerns one T cell receptor (beta chain) sequence. This CDR3 has 18 amino acids. From germline, CDR1 is LNHDA and CDR2 SQIVND (reference sequence). Trimming stripped 1 base from V and 2 bases from J, with 15 bases between. Original processing methods: Estimates of nucleated cell counts were drawn from the amplification of reference gene primers. Sequenced by immunoSEQ multiplex PCR; TCRdb stores in-frame clones only, minus some. For V, J and clone size, that table is used; D and trimming come from the DNA. The sample includes about 270,000 clones, around four fifths of them seen just once. This specimen comes from a study of blood T cell repertoires in COVID-19. Overall study context: Sites across the United States, Italy and Spain contributed samples from acute and convalescent COVID-19. T cells, B-cell-depleted T cells, or PBMCs supplied cDNA or gDNA.

This clonotype originated in a woman between 45 and 65 years old who had recovered from COVID-19. The sequenced sample consisted of peripheral blood. The chain employs TRBV19 and TRBJ2-6; tentatively, D is TRBD1 (6 bases). The CDR3 region is CASSIAPRQAAGANVLTF. The CDR3 DNA is TGTGCCAGTAGTATAGCCCCCCGACAGGCGGCTGGGGCCAACGTCCTGACTTTC. The variable domain in full, completed from reference TRBV19 and TRBJ2-6, reads DGGITQSPKYLFRKEGQNVTLSCEQNLNHDAMYWYRQDPGQGLRLIYYSQIVNDFQKGDIAEGYSVSREKKESFPLTVTSAQKNPTAFYLCASSIAPRQAAGANVLTFGAGSRLTVL.